This entry lists 14 T cell receptor beta chains sequenced from one sample in a study of CD8 T cells in ankylosing spondylitis. TCRdb re-called the 5' RACE reads with MiXCR, one entry per CDR3 protein. The data show some 250,000 distinct CDR3 sequences, over 8.5% seen once. Source material: blood, either unsorted or a sorted T cell fraction (not recorded which). The receptors come from a male donor with ankylosing spondylitis or in good health (not recorded which).

This clonotype was picked up many times. The chain has TRBV7-2 and TRBJ2-7; TRBD2 might be the D (6 bases). This CDR3 contains 15 residues. Germline-derived CDR1 and CDR2 are SGHTA and FQGNSA. V dropped 3 bases and J dropped 2 bases, with 14 bases sitting between them. CDR3 DNA sequence: TGTGCCAGCAGCTTTCTAGGGCTAGCGACCTACGAGCAGTACTTC. Translation: CASSFLGLATYEQYF.

This clonotype was recorded at least ten times. V and J are TRBV28 and TRBJ2-5; no firm D call. Germline V gives CDR1 MDHEN, CDR2 SYDVKM. The CDR3 extends over 13 amino acids. V was trimmed by 6 bases and J by 0 bases, leaving 8 bases between them. CDR3 sequence: CASSPRNQETQYF. In DNA form, the CDR3 reads TGTGCCAGCAGCCCCAGGAACCAAGAGACCCAGTACTTC.

This clonotype was found many times. The V call is TRBV4-3, the J call TRBJ1-1; D not certain. The CDR3 sequence is 16 residues long. V was cut by 0 bases and J by 1 base, with 12 bases left in between. Germline-derived CDR1 and CDR2 are LGHNA and YSLEER. Written as DNA, the CDR3 is TGCGCCAGCAGCCAAGATCGTAATTGGCAGAACACTGAAGCTTTCTTT. Amino acids: CASSQDRNWQNTEAFF.

This clonotype was recorded many times. This chain links TRBV20-1 with TRBJ2-3, with D perhaps TRBD1 or TRBD2 (5 bases each). Between the trimmed V and J ends, which lost 3 bases and 7 bases, there was a span of 17 bases. CDR1 is DFQATT and CDR2 is SNEGSKA in the germline V gene (reference sequence). The CDR3 has 14 residues. The CDR3 DNA reads TGCAGTGCTAGTCGTCGAGGGACGAGCAATACGCAGTATTTT. Its translation is CSASRRGTSNTQYF.

This clonotype was counted many times. V is TRBV7-9 and J is TRBJ2-3; a weak D match, TRBD1 (6 bases). Germline CDR1 is SEHNR and CDR2 is FQNEAQ (reference sequence). The CDR3 totals 17 residues. V was pared by 5 bases and J by 0 bases, with 18 bases between. The CDR3 DNA reads TGTGCCAGCAGCCCGTATGGACGGACAGCTAGCACAGATACGCAGTATTTT. Translated: CASSPYGRTASTDTQYF.

This clonotype was detected many times. This chain links TRBV5-1 with TRBJ2-3; D is uncertain. CDR1 SGHRS and CDR2 YFSETQ come from the germline V gene. The CDR3 contains 16 residues. The V end lost 0 bases, the J end lost 1 base, and 12 bases lay between the germline ends. Written as DNA, the CDR3 is TGCGCCAGCAGCTTGGAGAGAGGTGTTCGCACAGATACGCAGTATTTT. Translated, it gives CASSLERGVRTDTQYF.

V gene TRBV18 combines with J gene TRBJ2-7; D unresolved. V lost 3 bases, J lost 6 bases, and 9 bases lay in between. The CDR3 sequence is 12 residues long. Germline loops: CDR1 KGHSH, CDR2 LQKENI. The CDR3 DNA reads TGTGCCAGCTCACCCCAGCAATCCGAGCAGTACTTC. Translation gives CASSPQQSEQYF. The variable domain in full, completed from reference TRBV18 and TRBJ2-7, reads NAGVMQNPRHLVRRRGQEARLRCSPMKGHSHVYWYRQLPEEGLKFMVYLQKENIIDESGMPKERFSAEFPKEGPSILRIQQVVRGDSAAYFCASSPQQSEQYFGPGTRLTVT.

The table lists this clonotype with many counts. The chain joins TRBV3-1 to TRBJ1-5; tentatively, D is TRBD1 (6 bases). This CDR3 contains 15 residues. The germline V gene has CDR1 LGHDT and CDR2 YNNKEL (reference sequence). The V gene lost 1 base and the J gene lost 7 bases, with 14 bases spanning the gap. CDR3 bases: TGTGCCAGCAGCCAAGTGGCAGGGGCTGGGCAGCCCCAGCATTTT. Translation gives CASSQVAGAGQPQHF.

Concerning this clonotype itself: This may be a read error: a much more frequent sequence differs by one nucleotide. V usage is TRBV12-3 or TRBV12-4 and J usage is TRBJ2-1, with D possibly matching TRBD2 (6 bases). Trimming removed 6 bases at V and 0 bases at J, with 18 bases between. CDR3 length: 17 amino acids. Written as DNA, the CDR3 is TGTGCCAGCAGAGATGCCCCGGGGGTCAGCTCCTACAATGAGCAGTTCTTC. This translates into CASRDAPGVSSYNEQFF.

This clonotype was observed many times. The chain is built from TRBV25-1 and TRBJ1-5, with TRBD1 matching 7 bases. Germline values: CDR1 MGHDK, CDR2 SYGVNS. J lost 7 bases, V lost 10 bases, and 13 bases had no gene match. This CDR3 contains 14 residues. CDR3 region: CANLLEGAYQPQHF. The CDR3 DNA reads as TGTGCCAACCTTCTCGAGGGGGCCTACCAGCCCCAGCATTTT.

In this sample, this clonotype turned up many times. The rearrangement links TRBV20-1 to TRBJ2-3; the match to TRBD1 covers 9 bases. CDR3 length: 12 residues. The germline CDR1 and CDR2 sequences are DFQATT and SNEGSKA (reference sequence). The CDR3 DNA reads as TGCAGCGGACAGGGGAATACAGATACGCAGTATTTT. As protein: CSGQGNTDTQYF.

The genes are TRBV4-3 and TRBJ2-2, with TRBD1 identical over 9 bases. With 2 bases clipped from V and 6 bases from J, the junction kept 10 bases outside the gene matches. This CDR3 is built from 17 residues. From germline, CDR1 is LGHNA and CDR2 YSLEER. The CDR3 DNA sequence: TGCGCCAGCAGCCAAATTCCCGGGACAGGGTTGGCCGGGGAGCTGTTTTTT. This gives the protein CASSQIPGTGLAGELFF.

This clonotype was counted at least ten times. This rearrangement joins TRBV4-1 to TRBJ2-3, with 9 bases lining up with TRBD2. CDR1 is MGHRA and CDR2 is YSYEKL in the germline V gene. The CDR3 length is 17 residues. J was trimmed by 0 bases and V by 0 bases; bases with no gene match: 4. The CDR3 reads CASSQDLAGGSTDTQYF. The CDR3, as DNA: TGCGCCAGCAGCCAAGATCTGGCGGGGGGGAGCACAGATACGCAGTATTTT.

This clonotype was seen only a few times. The V call is TRBV5-1, the J call TRBJ1-2; 9 nucleotides match TRBD1. This CDR3 has 14 amino acids. The germline V gene encodes CDR1 SGHRS and CDR2 YFSETQ. Losses at the gene ends were 3 bases for V and 0 bases for J; bases not matched to a gene: 0. DNA for the CDR3: TGCGCCAGCAGCTGGACAGGGGCTAACTATGGCTACACCTTC. Translated: CASSWTGANYGYTF. The variable domain in full, with the rest retrieved from reference TRBV5-1 and TRBJ1-2, is KAGVTQTPRYLIKTRGQQVTLSCSPISGHRSVSWYQQTPGQGLQFLFEYFSETQRNKGNFPGRFSGRQFSNSRSEMNVSTLELGDSALYLCASSWTGANYGYTFGSGTRLTVV.